The 21 T cell receptor beta chains presented below share a single source sample, sequenced in a study of blood T cell repertoires in COVID-19. The repertoire was sequenced with immunoSEQ multiplex PCR; TCRdb's copy has only in-frame clones and lacks some. Here the sample spans roughly 480,000 clones, 80% to 90% being singletons. Input material: peripheral blood. These TCRs come from a man between 18 and 35 years old with COVID-19, enrolled during active disease.

The CDR3 is CASSTSRGDEQYF. CDR3 DNA sequence: TGTGCCAGCAGCACCTCAAGGGGTGACGAGCAGTACTTC. The chain is built from TRBV5-4 and TRBJ2-7, with a possible D match to TRBD1 (5 bases). The CDR3 spans 13 residues. Deletions cut 4 bases from V and 5 bases from J, with 13 bases between. CDR1 is SGHNT, CDR2 YYREEE, per germline (reference sequence).

The table lists this clone with many counts. The V gene is TRBV24-1, the J gene TRBJ1-2; possible D gene TRBD1, 6 bases. The length of the CDR3 is 15 residues. CDR1 and CDR2 (germline): KGHDR, SFDVKD. V was shortened by 4 bases and J by 6 bases, with 17 bases between the two germline ends. CDR3 loop: CATSDPGPTGDGYTF. The CDR3 nucleotides are TGTGCCACCAGTGACCCCGGGCCGACAGGTGATGGCTACACCTTC.

CDR3 nucleotides: TGCGCCAGCAGCCAAGCCCGGGACAGTTCCTACGAGCAGTACTTC. Amino acid sequence: CASSQARDSSYEQYF. The chain links TRBV4-1 to TRBJ2-7; 7 bases match TRBD1. Germline trimming cut 1 base from V and 1 base from J; bases unmatched to any gene: 4. CDR1 and CDR2 (germline): MGHRA, YSYEKL. The CDR3 is made up of 15 amino acids.

V usage is TRBV3-1 (or the pseudogene TRBV3-2) and J usage is TRBJ2-7; TRBD1 matches at 8 bases. The CDR3 length is 15 residues. Unmatched junction bases numbered 9, after V lost 4 bases and J lost 4 bases. Germline lookup yields CDR1 LGHDT and CDR2 YNNKEL (reference sequence). This CDR3 is CASSPTGTGSYEQYF. Written as DNA, the CDR3 is TGTGCCAGCAGCCCAACCGGGACAGGCTCGTACGAGCAGTACTTC.

This clone has only one observation. CDR3 region: CASSRVAGTNYGYTF. Written as DNA, the CDR3 is TGTGCCAGCAGCCGGGTTGCAGGGACTAACTATGGCTACACCTTC. The chain recombines TRBV5-5 with TRBJ1-2; TRBD1 might be the D (5 bases). Trimming removed 4 bases from V and 0 bases from J, with 13 bases in between. The CDR3 has 15 amino acids. Looked up from germline, CDR1 is SGHKS and CDR2 is YYEKEE (reference sequence).

Comments on this clone: The sample has other DNA sequences that encode this CDR3 too. The CDR3 loop is CASSTDRGGNQPQHF. The DNA of the CDR3 is TGTGCCAGTAGCACAGACAGGGGGGGCAATCAGCCCCAGCATTTT. V usage is TRBV19 and J usage is TRBJ1-5, with 9 bases matching TRBD1. J gave up 2 bases and V 6 bases, and 5 bases lay outside the gene matches. Germline V CDR1 and CDR2: LNHDA, SQIVND (reference sequence). The CDR3 length is 15 residues.

The chain carries TRBV7-9 and TRBJ1-6; 7 bases are a match to TRBD1. The CDR3 is made up of 16 amino acids. Germline CDR1 reads SEHNR; CDR2 reads FQNEAQ (reference sequence). V was clipped by 5 bases and J by 10 bases; unmatched bases: 14. In DNA form, the CDR3 reads TGTGCCAGCAGCCACGGGACACAGGGGATAAGGTCACCCCTCCACTTT. Translation: CASSHGTQGIRSPLHF.

The chain uses TRBV6-5 and TRBJ1-5, with 9 bases identical to TRBD1. J lost 5 bases, V lost 6 bases, and 5 bases had no gene match. The CDR3 spans 14 residues. Germline CDR1 reads MNHEY; CDR2 reads SVGAGI. CDR3 bases: TGTGCCAGCAGGAGAGACAGGGGGGATCAGCCCCAGCATTTT. Translation gives CASRRDRGDQPQHF.

V and J are TRBV21-1 and TRBJ2-1; TRBD1, the table's D call, was not compared with the DNA. TRBV21-1 is classified as a pseudogene. The CDR3 is made up of 16 amino acids. The CDR3 DNA follows: TGTGCCAGCGGACTCCGGACAGGGGGCTGGTACAATGAGCAGTTCTTC. The encoded protein is CASGLRTGGWYNEQFF.

This clone showed up just once. The V call is TRBV27, the J call TRBJ2-2; D possibly corresponds to TRBD1 (6 bases). The CDR3 sequence is 14 residues long. The V gene's germline CDR1 is MNHEY and CDR2 SMNVEV (reference sequence). V lost 6 bases and J 5 bases, leaving 13 bases between the germline ends. As DNA, the CDR3 is TGTGCCAGCAGGAAGGGGGACCCAACCGGGGAGCTGTTTTTT. Its protein product is CASRKGDPTGELFF.

This chain uses TRBV5-1 with TRBJ2-7; 9 nucleotides align to TRBD2. CDR3 length equals 13 residues. V trimming: 0 bases; J trimming: 5 bases; junction bases outside the gene matches: 0. Germline CDR1 reads SGHRS; CDR2 reads YFSETQ. The CDR3 DNA follows: TGCGCCAGCAGCTTGGGACTAGCGGACGAGCAGTACTTC. Translating it yields CASSLGLADEQYF. The full variable domain, rest sourced from reference TRBV5-1 and TRBJ2-7, is KAGVTQTPRYLIKTRGQQVTLSCSPISGHRSVSWYQQTPGQGLQFLFEYFSETQRNKGNFPGRFSGRQFSNSRSEMNVSTLELGDSALYLCASSLGLADEQYFGPGTRLTVT.

CDR3 in DNA: TGTGCCACCAGTGATACGACAGGGACTTTAGATACGCAGTATTTT. This gives the protein CATSDTTGTLDTQYF. The chain couples TRBV24-1 to TRBJ2-3; D perhaps matches TRBD1 (7 bases). The V gene's germline CDR1 is KGHDR and CDR2 SFDVKD. The ends were cut back, 3 bases at V and 5 bases at J, with 14 bases in the middle. This CDR3 spans 15 amino acids.

This chain links TRBV9 with TRBJ2-7; 8 bases fit TRBD2. Germline CDR1 is SGDLS and CDR2 is YYNGEE. V was pared by 3 bases and J by 2 bases, with 7 bases of the junction left unmatched. CDR3 length equals 15 residues. The CDR3 bases are TGTGCCAGCAGCGAATCTAGCGGGCCCCCCTACGAGCAGTACTTC. Translated, it gives CASSESSGPPYEQYF.

CDR3 protein: CASSVGSHGTQYF. In DNA, the CDR3 is TGCGCCAGCAGTGTCGGGAGCCACGGTACGCAGTATTTT. This rearrangement joins TRBV10-2 to TRBJ2-3; D is possibly TRBD2 (6 bases). This CDR3 comprises 13 residues. Looked up from germline, CDR1 is WSHSY and CDR2 is SAAADI. Trimming removed 4 bases from V and 8 bases from J, with 13 bases in between.

V gene TRBV19 combines with J gene TRBJ2-1, with TRBD2 matching over 12 bases. Germline CDR1 is LNHDA and CDR2 is SQIVND (reference sequence). The CDR3 runs to 17 residues. J gave up 12 bases and V 2 bases, and 14 bases lay outside the gene matches. Written as DNA, the CDR3 is TGTGCCAGTAGTATAACCGCTAGTCTAGCGGGAGGGCTCGGGCAGTTCTTC. Residues: CASSITASLAGGLGQFF.

The chain employs TRBV19 and TRBJ2-2, with D possibly TRBD2 on 5 matching bases. This CDR3 spans 15 amino acids. Germline V CDR1 and CDR2: LNHDA, SQIVND (reference sequence). V lost 8 bases and J 7 bases, leaving 20 bases between the germline ends. CDR3 loop: CASRTAANGDGELFF. CDR3 in DNA: TGTGCCAGTCGGACCGCAGCGAACGGGGACGGGGAGCTGTTTTTT. The whole variable domain, filled in from reference TRBV19 and TRBJ2-2, reads DGGITQSPKYLFRKEGQNVTLSCEQNLNHDAMYWYRQDPGQGLRLIYYSQIVNDFQKGDIAEGYSVSREKKESFPLTVTSAQKNPTAFYLCASRTAANGDGELFFGEGSRLTVL.

CDR3 coding DNA: TGTGCCAGCAGCCGCCTGGCCGGGACTAGCGGGCAGACCCAGTACTTC. Its translation is CASSRLAGTSGQTQYF. V is TRBV3-1 (or the pseudogene TRBV3-2) and J is TRBJ2-5; TRBD2 agrees at 12 bases. There are 16 residues in the CDR3. Germline CDR1 is LGHDT and CDR2 is YNNKEL (reference sequence). Trimming at V came to 4 bases and at J to 6 bases, leaving 9 bases not matched to a gene.

This clone was found a few times. This chain connects TRBV2 to TRBJ1-1; a possible D gene is TRBD1 (5 bases). Deletions cut 2 bases from V and 1 base from J, with 8 bases between. CDR3 size: 14 residues. Germline V gives CDR1 SNHLY, CDR2 FYNNEI. CDR3 bases: TGTGCCAGCAGTGAATGGCAGGGGAACACTGAAGCTTTCTTT. Translation: CASSEWQGNTEAFF.

The table lists this clone with a count of one. The chain joins TRBV4-2 to TRBJ2-2; 7 bases agree with TRBD1. Germline CDR1 reads LGHNA; CDR2 reads YNFKEQ. Trimming removed 6 bases from V and 4 bases from J; junction bases left unmatched: 2. The CDR3 is 13 residues long. The CDR3 nucleotides read TGTGCCAGCAGGCCAGGGGGCACCGGGGAGCTGTTTTTT. Translation gives CASRPGGTGELFF.

The chain combines TRBV19 with TRBJ1-5; D uncertain. This CDR3 has 15 amino acids. Trimming took off 3 bases at V and 1 base at J, with 10 bases between the two ends. Germline V gene data show CDR1 as LNHDA and CDR2 as SQIVND (reference sequence). The CDR3 DNA is TGTGCCAGTAGTATCGTCGGCAGGAGCAATCAGCCCCAGCATTTT. The encoded protein is CASSIVGRSNQPQHF.

The genes are TRBV30 and TRBJ2-1; a weak D match, TRBD1 (5 bases). CDR1 and CDR2 (germline): GTSNPN, SVGIG (reference sequence). The CDR3 sequence is 14 residues long. The V gene lost 4 bases and the J gene lost 0 bases, with 10 bases spanning the gap. The DNA for the CDR3 is TGTGCCTGGATGGGGCCTCCCTCCTACAATGAGCAGTTCTTC. Its protein is CAWMGPPSYNEQFF. Together with reference TRBV30 and TRBJ2-1, the CDR3 gives the full variable domain: SQTIHQWPATLVQPVGSPLSLECTVEGTSNPNLYWYRQAAGRGLQLLFYSVGIGQISSEVPQNLSASRPQDRQFILSSKKLLLSDSGFYLCAWMGPPSYNEQFFGPGTRLTVL.